This TCR beta chain was sequenced for a study of blood T cell repertoires in COVID-19. For the study at large: Sample material is recorded as cDNA or gDNA derived from T cells, B-cell-depleted T cells, or PBMCs.

Data came from immunoSEQ multiplex PCR; TCRdb stores just in-frame clones and leaves some out. The sample has 90,000 to 120,000 clones; 88% are singletons. Trimming shortened V by 2 bases and J by 4 bases, and 14 bases separated the two germline ends. Germline V gives CDR1 MNHEY, CDR2 SVGAGI. The CDR3 covers 16 residues. The clonotype was recovered from a man aged 50-60 years with active or convalescent COVID-19. The chain recombines TRBV6-5 with TRBJ1-4; possible D gene TRBD1, 6 bases. Sequencing was done on a sample of peripheral blood. The CDR3 DNA follows: TGTGCCAGCAGTTACGGGGGCAGGCTAAGTAATGAAAAACTGTTTTTT. This codes for CASSYGGRLSNEKLFF.